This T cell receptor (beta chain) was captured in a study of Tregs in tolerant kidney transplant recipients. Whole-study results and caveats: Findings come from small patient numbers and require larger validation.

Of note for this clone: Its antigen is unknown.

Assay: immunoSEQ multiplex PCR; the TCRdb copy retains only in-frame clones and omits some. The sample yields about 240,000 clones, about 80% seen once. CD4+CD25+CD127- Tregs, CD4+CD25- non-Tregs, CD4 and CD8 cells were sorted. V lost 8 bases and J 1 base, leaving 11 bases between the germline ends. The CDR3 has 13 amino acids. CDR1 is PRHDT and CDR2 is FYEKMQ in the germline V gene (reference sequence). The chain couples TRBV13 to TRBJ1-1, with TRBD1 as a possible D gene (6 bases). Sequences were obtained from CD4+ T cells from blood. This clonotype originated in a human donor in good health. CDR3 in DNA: TGTGCCAGCGGAAGAGGGGGGAACACTGAAGCTTTCTTT. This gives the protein CASGRGGNTEAFF. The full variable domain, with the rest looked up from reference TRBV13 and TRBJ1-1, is AAGVIQSPRHLIKEKRETATLKCYPIPRHDTVYWYQQGPGQDPQFLISFYEKMQSDKGSIPDRFSAQQFSDYHSELNMSSLELGDSALYFCASGRGGNTEAFFGQGTRLTVV.